The clone carrying this T cell receptor beta chain was seen only once. The sample comes from a study of blood T cell repertoires in COVID-19. Produced via immunoSEQ multiplex PCR; TCRdb's table is partial and in-frame only. The sample records about 200,000 clones, over 75% being singletons. The length of the CDR3 is 13 residues. CDR1 and CDR2 (germline): LNHDA, SQIVND (reference sequence). The V end was cut by 5 bases, the J end by 3 bases, with 10 bases between. Sequenced: peripheral blood. The TCR sequence derives from a human donor in a cohort sampled during active COVID-19. V gene TRBV19 combines with J gene TRBJ1-1; D remains unclear. This chain's CDR3 is CASSWGGYTEAFF. DNA for the CDR3: TGTGCCAGTAGTTGGGGAGGCTACACTGAAGCTTTCTTT.